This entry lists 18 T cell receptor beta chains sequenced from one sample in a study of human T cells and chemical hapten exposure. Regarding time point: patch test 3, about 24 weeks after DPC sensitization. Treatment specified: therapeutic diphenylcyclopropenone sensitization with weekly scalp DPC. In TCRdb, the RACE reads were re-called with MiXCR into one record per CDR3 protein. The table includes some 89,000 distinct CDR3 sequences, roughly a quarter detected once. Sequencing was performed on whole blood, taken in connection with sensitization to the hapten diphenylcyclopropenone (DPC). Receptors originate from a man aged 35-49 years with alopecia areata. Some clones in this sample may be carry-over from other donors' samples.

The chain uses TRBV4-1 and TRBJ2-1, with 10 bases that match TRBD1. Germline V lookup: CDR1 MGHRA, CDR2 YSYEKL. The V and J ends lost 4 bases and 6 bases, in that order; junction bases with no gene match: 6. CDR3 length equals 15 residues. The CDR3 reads CASSRGTGAPNEQFF. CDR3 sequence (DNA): TGCGCCAGCAGCCGAGGGACAGGGGCCCCCAATGAGCAGTTCTTC.

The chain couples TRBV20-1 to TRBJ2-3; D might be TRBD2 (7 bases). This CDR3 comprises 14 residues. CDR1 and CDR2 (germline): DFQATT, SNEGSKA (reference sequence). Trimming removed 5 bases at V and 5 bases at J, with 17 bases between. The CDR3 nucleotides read TGCAGTGCTGCTCAGGGGAGGGGGATAGATACGCAGTATTTT. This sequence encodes CSAAQGRGIDTQYF.

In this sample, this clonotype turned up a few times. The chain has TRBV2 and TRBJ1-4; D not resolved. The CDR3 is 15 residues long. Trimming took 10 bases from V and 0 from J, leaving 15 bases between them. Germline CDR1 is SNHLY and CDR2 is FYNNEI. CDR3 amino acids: CATRTQHATNEKLFF. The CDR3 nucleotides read TGTGCCACCAGGACCCAGCACGCAACTAATGAAAAACTGTTTTTT. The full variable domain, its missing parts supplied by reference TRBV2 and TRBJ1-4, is EPEVTQTPSHQVTQMGQEVILRCVPISNHLYFYWYRQILGQKVEFLVSFYNNEISEKSEIFDDQFSVERPDGSNFTLKIRSTKLEDSAMYFCATRTQHATNEKLFFGSGTQLSVL.

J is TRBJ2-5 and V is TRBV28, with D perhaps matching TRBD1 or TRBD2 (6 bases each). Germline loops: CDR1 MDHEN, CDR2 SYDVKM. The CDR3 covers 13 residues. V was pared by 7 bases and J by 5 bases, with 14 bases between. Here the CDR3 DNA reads TGTGCCAGCAAGGGGGGCGGAGGGGAGACCCAGTACTTC. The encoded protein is CASKGGGGETQYF.

The CDR3 loop is CSASARDNTDTQYF. The CDR3 DNA reads TGCAGTGCTAGTGCAAGGGACAACACAGATACGCAGTATTTT. The chain uses TRBV20-1 and TRBJ2-3, with a possible D match to TRBD1 (6 bases). CDR3 length: 14 residues. Trimming pared 3 bases from V and 2 bases from J, leaving 12 bases between. Germline values: CDR1 DFQATT, CDR2 SNEGSKA (reference sequence).

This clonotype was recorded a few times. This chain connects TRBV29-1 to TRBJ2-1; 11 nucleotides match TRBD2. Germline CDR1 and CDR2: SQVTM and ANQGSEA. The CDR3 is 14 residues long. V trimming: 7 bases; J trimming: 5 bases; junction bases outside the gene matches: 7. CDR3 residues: CSASGTSGNNEQFF. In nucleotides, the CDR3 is TGCAGCGCGTCCGGGACTAGCGGAAACAATGAGCAGTTCTTC.

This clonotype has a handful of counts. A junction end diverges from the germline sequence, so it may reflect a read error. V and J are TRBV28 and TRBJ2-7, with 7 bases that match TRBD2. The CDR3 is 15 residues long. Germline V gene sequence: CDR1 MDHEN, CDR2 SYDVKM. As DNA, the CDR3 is TGTGCCAGCAACCCCTTGGGGGGGGTGCGAGCTCCAGAGGGCTTC. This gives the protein CASNPLGGVRAPEGF.

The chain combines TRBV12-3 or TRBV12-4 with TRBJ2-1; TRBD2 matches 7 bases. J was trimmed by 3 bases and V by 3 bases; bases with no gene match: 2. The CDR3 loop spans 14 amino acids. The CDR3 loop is CASSFSGFYNEQFF. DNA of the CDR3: TGTGCCAGCAGTTTTAGCGGGTTCTACAATGAGCAGTTCTTC.

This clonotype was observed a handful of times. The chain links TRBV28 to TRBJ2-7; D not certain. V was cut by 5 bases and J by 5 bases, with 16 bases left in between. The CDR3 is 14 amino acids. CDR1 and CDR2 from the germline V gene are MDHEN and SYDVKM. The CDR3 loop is CASSLRGPRHEQYF. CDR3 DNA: TGTGCCAGCAGTCTCCGAGGTCCCCGACACGAGCAGTACTTC.

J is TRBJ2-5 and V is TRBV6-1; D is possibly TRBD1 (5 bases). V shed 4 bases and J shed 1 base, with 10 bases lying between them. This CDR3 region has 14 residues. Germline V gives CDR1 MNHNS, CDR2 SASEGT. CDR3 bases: TGTGCCAGCAGTGCCCACAGGATCCAAGAGACCCAGTACTTC. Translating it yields CASSAHRIQETQYF.

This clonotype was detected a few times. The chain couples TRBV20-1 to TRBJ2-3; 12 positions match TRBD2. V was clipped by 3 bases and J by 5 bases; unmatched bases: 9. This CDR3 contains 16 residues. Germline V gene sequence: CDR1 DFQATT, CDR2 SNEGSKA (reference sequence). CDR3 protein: CSASVPSGRAGDTQYF. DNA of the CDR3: TGCAGTGCTAGTGTGCCTAGCGGGAGGGCCGGAGATACGCAGTATTTT.

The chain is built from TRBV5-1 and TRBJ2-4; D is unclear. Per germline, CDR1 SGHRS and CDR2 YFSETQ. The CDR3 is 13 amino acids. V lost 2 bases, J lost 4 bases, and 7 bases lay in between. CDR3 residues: CASSFKGKNIQYF. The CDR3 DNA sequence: TGCGCCAGCAGCTTCAAGGGTAAAAACATTCAGTACTTC.

CDR3 DNA: TGCAGTGCTAGATCGGGGTCGGAGCAGTACTTC. It translates to CSARSGSEQYF. The genes are TRBV20-1 and TRBJ2-7; perhaps TRBD2 as D (5 bases). This CDR3 spans 11 amino acids. Germline values: CDR1 DFQATT, CDR2 SNEGSKA (reference sequence). Trimming took off 2 bases at V and 7 bases at J, with 9 bases between the two ends.

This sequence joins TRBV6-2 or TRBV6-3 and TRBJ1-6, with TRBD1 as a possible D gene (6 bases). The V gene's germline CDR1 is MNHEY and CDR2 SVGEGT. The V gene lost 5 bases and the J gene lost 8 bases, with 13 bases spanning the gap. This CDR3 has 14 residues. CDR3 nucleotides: TGTGCCAGCAGTCGGCAGGGGTGTTATTCACCCCTCCACTTT. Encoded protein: CASSRQGCYSPLHF.

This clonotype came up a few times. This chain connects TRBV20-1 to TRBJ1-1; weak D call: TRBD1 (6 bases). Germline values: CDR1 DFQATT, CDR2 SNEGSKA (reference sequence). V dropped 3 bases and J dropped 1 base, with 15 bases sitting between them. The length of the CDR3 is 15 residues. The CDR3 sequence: CSARLPGTKNTEAFF. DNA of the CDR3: TGCAGTGCTAGGCTGCCCGGGACAAAGAACACTGAAGCTTTCTTT.

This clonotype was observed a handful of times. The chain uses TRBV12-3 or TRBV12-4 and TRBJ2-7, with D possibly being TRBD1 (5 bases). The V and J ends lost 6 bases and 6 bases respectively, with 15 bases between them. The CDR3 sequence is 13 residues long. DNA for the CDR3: TGTGCCAGCAGCCCTGGTAGGGGCGGCGAGCAGTACTTC. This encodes CASSPGRGGEQYF.

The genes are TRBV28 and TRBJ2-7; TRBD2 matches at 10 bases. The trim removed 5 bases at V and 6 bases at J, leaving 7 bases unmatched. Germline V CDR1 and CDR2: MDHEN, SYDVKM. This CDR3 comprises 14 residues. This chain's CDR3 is CASSRLAGGGEQYF. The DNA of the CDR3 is TGTGCCAGCAGTCGATTAGCGGGAGGCGGCGAGCAGTACTTC.

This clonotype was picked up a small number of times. The CDR3 sequence is CASQLSANTEAFF. The CDR3 DNA sequence: TGTGCCAGCCAGCTATCTGCGAACACTGAAGCTTTCTTT. The chain carries TRBV2 and TRBJ1-1; D is unclear. Germline V gene data show CDR1 as SNHLY and CDR2 as FYNNEI. The CDR3 spans 13 residues. The V end was cut by 8 bases, the J end by 1 base, with 11 bases between.